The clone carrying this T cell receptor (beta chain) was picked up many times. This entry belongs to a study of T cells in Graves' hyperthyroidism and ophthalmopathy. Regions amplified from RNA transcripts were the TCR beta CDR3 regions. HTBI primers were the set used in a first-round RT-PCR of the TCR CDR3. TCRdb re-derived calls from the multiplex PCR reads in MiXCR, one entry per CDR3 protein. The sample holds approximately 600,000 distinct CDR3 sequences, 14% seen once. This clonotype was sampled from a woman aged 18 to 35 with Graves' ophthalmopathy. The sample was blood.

Here the CDR3 DNA reads TGTGCCAGCAGTTCAGGACCCCCAGAGACCCAGTACTTC. Amino acids: CASSSGPPETQYF. The V gene is TRBV28, the J gene TRBJ2-5; no firm D call. CDR3 length equals 13 residues. Per the germline V gene, CDR1 is MDHEN and CDR2 is SYDVKM. The V end lost 4 bases, the J end lost 4 bases, and 10 bases lay between the germline ends.